Shown below are 13 T cell receptor beta chains from a single sample sequenced in a study of CD8 T cells in ankylosing spondylitis. No antigen has been identified for these receptors. Overall study results and limits: Characteristic of ankylosing spondylitis blood, it appeared, was a TCR beta motif comprising about 8 highly homologous variants.

Via MiXCR, TCRdb re-called the 5' RACE reads, giving one row per CDR3 protein. Here the sample spans around 480,000 distinct CDR3 sequences, 15% to 20% being singletons. The sample taken for sequencing was blood, either unsorted or a sorted T cell fraction (not recorded which). Source of these receptors: a male donor with ankylosing spondylitis.

This clonotype was seen a handful of times. V usage is TRBV28 and J usage is TRBJ2-1; 10 bases are shared with TRBD1. The CDR3 is made up of 17 amino acids. V was clipped by 6 bases and J by 5 bases; unmatched bases: 13. CDR1 is MDHEN, CDR2 SYDVKM, per germline. CDR3 amino acids: CASRGGTGDRGHNEQFF. Written as DNA, the CDR3 is TGTGCCAGCAGGGGTGGGACCGGGGACAGGGGTCACAATGAGCAGTTCTTC.

This clonotype was detected ten times or more. The V gene is TRBV10-3, the J gene TRBJ1-5; TRBD1 aligns across 8 bases. Germline CDR1 reads ENHRY; CDR2 reads SYGVKD. There are 15 residues in the CDR3. The V gene end was trimmed by 2 bases and the J gene end by 6 bases; junction bases not matched to a gene: 6. CDR3 nucleotide sequence: TGTGCCATCAGTGAGGGAGGACAGGGTGCTCAGCCCCAGCATTTT. It yields the protein CAISEGGQGAQPQHF.

V and J are TRBV7-2 and TRBJ2-7; 9 bases agree with TRBD2. The CDR3 extends over 15 amino acids. The J segment lost 5 bases and the V segment lost 4 bases, leaving 9 bases of the junction unmatched. CDR1 and CDR2 (germline): SGHTA, FQGNSA. CDR3 sequence: CASSWEPGLAHEQYF. In nucleotides, the CDR3 is TGTGCCAGCAGCTGGGAGCCGGGACTAGCCCACGAGCAGTACTTC. The entire variable domain, with the rest obtained from reference TRBV7-2 and TRBJ2-7, is as follows: GAGVSQSPSNKVTEKGKDVELRCDPISGHTALYWYRQSLGQGLEFLIYFQGNSAPDKSGLPSDRFSAERTGGSVSTLTIQRTQQEDSAVYLCASSWEPGLAHEQYFGPGTRLTVT.

V usage is TRBV7-9 and J usage is TRBJ1-2, with D perhaps TRBD1 (6 bases). The CDR3 has 14 residues. Looked up from germline, CDR1 is SEHNR and CDR2 is FQNEAQ (reference sequence). V was cut by 5 bases and J by 3 bases, with 13 bases left in between. The CDR3 DNA reads as TGTGCCAGCAGCGAGGGGGTTCAGCACTATGGCTACACCTTC. Its translation: CASSEGVQHYGYTF.

This clonotype has a handful of counts. The chain combines TRBV6-1 with TRBJ2-2; 9 nucleotides align to TRBD1. Germline V lookup: CDR1 MNHNS, CDR2 SASEGT. This CDR3 comprises 17 residues. The V and J ends lost 6 bases and 1 base, in that order; junction bases with no gene match: 9. CDR3 DNA: TGTGCCAGCAGGCGAAAAGGACAGGGGCTGAACACCGGGGAGCTGTTTTTT. This sequence encodes CASRRKGQGLNTGELFF.

This clonotype was seen ten or more times. This sequence joins TRBV7-9 and TRBJ1-3, with 7 bases lining up with TRBD1. Losses at the gene ends were 10 bases for V and 2 bases for J; bases not matched to a gene: 5. CDR1 and CDR2 from the germline V gene are SEHNR and FQNEAQ (reference sequence). The CDR3 is made up of 13 amino acids. CDR3 loop: CATPRGPGNTIYF. CDR3 nucleotide sequence: TGTGCCACCCCTAGGGGGCCTGGAAACACCATATATTTT.

The rearrangement joins TRBV5-1 to TRBJ2-1; 8 nucleotides align to TRBD1. The ends lost 4 bases at V and 4 bases at J; junction bases unmatched: 7. This CDR3 contains 15 residues. CDR1 and CDR2 from the germline V gene are SGHRS and YFSETQ. For the CDR3, the DNA is TGCGCCAGCAGCCTTCAGGGGGCGGAATACAATGAGCAGTTCTTC. Amino acid sequence: CASSLQGAEYNEQFF.

This chain uses TRBV5-4 with TRBJ2-1, with TRBD2 matching 7 bases. The CDR3 loop spans 16 amino acids. The V gene end was trimmed by 5 bases and the J gene end by 3 bases; junction bases not matched to a gene: 11. Germline V gene data show CDR1 as SGHNT and CDR2 as YYREEE (reference sequence). The CDR3, as DNA: TGTGCCAGCAGATATGGTTCGGGGGGAGGCTACAATGAGCAGTTCTTC. Translated, it gives CASRYGSGGGYNEQFF.

The rearrangement links TRBV20-1 to TRBJ1-1; D perhaps matches TRBD1 (5 bases). Trimming shortened V by 4 bases and J by 1 base, and 13 bases separated the two germline ends. CDR3 length: 14 residues. The germline CDR1 and CDR2 sequences are DFQATT and SNEGSKA (reference sequence). The CDR3 protein is CSATRGTSNTEAFF. DNA of the CDR3: TGCAGTGCTACGAGGGGCACTTCGAACACTGAAGCTTTCTTT.

This clonotype was counted a few times. The J gene is TRBJ2-7, the V gene TRBV5-6; 14 bases fit TRBD2. Germline lookup yields CDR1 SGHDT and CDR2 YYEEEE. Trimming took 3 bases from V and 5 from J; bases not matched to a gene: 13. This CDR3 is built from 18 residues. The CDR3 DNA is TGTGCCAGCAGCTCCGGGACTAGCGGGAGAACCCTGAGGCACGAGCAGTACTTC. It codes for CASSSGTSGRTLRHEQYF.

The V call is TRBV15, the J call TRBJ2-1, with 7 bases identical to TRBD2. Looked up from germline, CDR1 is LNHNV and CDR2 is YYDKDF (reference sequence). The V gene end was trimmed by 5 bases and the J gene end by 2 bases; junction bases not matched to a gene: 9. This CDR3 region has 16 residues. The CDR3 region is CATSLLSGIAYNEQFF. CDR3 sequence (DNA): TGTGCCACCAGCTTACTCAGCGGGATTGCCTACAATGAGCAGTTCTTC.

This clonotype has at least ten counts. The rearrangement links TRBV29-1 to TRBJ2-2; TRBD2 matches at 10 bases. Trimming at V came to 5 bases and at J to 0 bases, leaving 3 bases not matched to a gene. The germline gives CDR1 SQVTM, CDR2 ANQGSEA. The CDR3 spans 15 residues. DNA of the CDR3: TGCAGCGTTCAAGGACTAGCGGCGAACACCGGGGAGCTGTTTTTT. Amino acids: CSVQGLAANTGELFF.

Details on this clonotype: A read error may be the cause here, since a much bigger clone is one base away. Given the absence of the conserved phenylalanine or tryptophan at the CDR3 end, a read error is likely. The genes are TRBV20-1 and TRBJ1-4; D is unclear. The CDR3 consists of 13 residues. From germline, CDR1 is DFQATT and CDR2 SNEGSKA (reference sequence). V lost 0 bases and J 6 bases, leaving 8 bases between the germline ends. CDR3: CSARDQVDEKLFL. The CDR3 DNA reads as TGCAGTGCTAGAGACCAGGTGGATGAAAAACTGTTTCTT.